These 16 T cell receptor beta chains share one sample of origin, sequenced in a study of T and B cells in COVID-19 patients. Each TRB amplification used roughly 240-550 ng of genomic DNA from blood. Multiplex PCR with BIOMED2 TRB-A/B primer pools amplified TRB rearrangements. MiXCR, applied by TCRdb to the multiplex PCR reads, yields one record per CDR3 protein. The sample lists approximately 14,000 distinct CDR3 sequences, 25% to 35% seen once, with around 6.5% in the top ten. The sample taken for sequencing was blood. The origin of the receptors is a human donor who had recovered from COVID-19.

This clonotype was counted only a few times. This chain connects TRBV5-6 to TRBJ2-1, with a possible D match to TRBD1 (5 bases). Germline CDR1 is SGHDT and CDR2 is YYEEEE. V was clipped by 2 bases and J by 2 bases, with 11 bases between them. This CDR3 region has 15 residues. DNA for the CDR3: TGTGCCAGCAGCTTTGACAGCCTTCCCTACAATGAGCAGTTCTTC. It codes for CASSFDSLPYNEQFF.

The rearrangement links TRBV5-5 to TRBJ2-2, with D perhaps given as TRBD1 or TRBD2 (7 bases each). Per germline, CDR1 SGHKS and CDR2 YYEKEE (reference sequence). This CDR3 has 16 residues. This CDR3 reads CVSSLRQGGSTGELFF. The CDR3 DNA reads TGTGTTAGCAGCTTAAGACAGGGAGGGTCCACCGGGGAGCTGTTTTTT.

This clonotype is medium-sized within its sample. This chain links TRBV15 with TRBJ2-3, with D possibly matching TRBD1 (5 bases). This CDR3 is 14 amino acids long. Germline CDR1 reads LNHNV; CDR2 reads YYDKDF (reference sequence). V lost 5 bases to trimming and J lost 2 bases, with 11 bases between them. The CDR3, as DNA: TGTGCCACCAGCGGCGGACATACCACAGATACGCAGTATTTT. Protein: CATSGGHTTDTQYF.

V is TRBV5-6 and J is TRBJ1-3, with D possibly matching TRBD1 (5 bases). This CDR3 contains 13 residues. Per the germline V gene, CDR1 is SGHDT and CDR2 is YYEEEE. V shed 6 bases and J shed 5 bases, with 12 bases lying between them. CDR3 nucleotides: TGTGCCAGCACTTCGGGGGGAAGAAACACCATATATTTT. Protein product: CASTSGGRNTIYF.

This rearrangement joins TRBV10-3 to TRBJ1-1; weak D call: TRBD1 (6 bases). The CDR3 length is 12 residues. V dropped 8 bases and J dropped 5 bases, with 12 bases sitting between them. In germline, CDR1 is ENHRY, CDR2 SYGVKD. CDR3 sequence reads: CAIRGGRTEAFF. The CDR3 DNA reads as TGTGCCATCCGAGGGGGGCGGACTGAAGCTTTCTTT.

On this clonotype: A much larger clone is a single base away; this may be a read error. The V call is TRBV27, the J call TRBJ2-1; 12 nucleotides agree with TRBD2. Germline CDR1 and CDR2: MNHEY and SMNVEV (reference sequence). This CDR3 region has 15 residues. J lost 4 bases, V lost 5 bases, and 3 bases had no gene match. DNA of the CDR3: TGTGCCAGCAGTCCACTAGCGGGGGGTTACAATGAGCAGTTCTTC. Protein: CASSPLAGGYNEQFF.

Judged by abundance, this clonotype is medium-sized (0.01 to 0.1%). The V gene is TRBV29-1, the J gene TRBJ1-4, with 7 positions matching TRBD1. The trim removed 6 bases at V and 3 bases at J, leaving 1 base unmatched. This CDR3 comprises 12 residues. Germline assignment: CDR1 SQVTM and CDR2 ANQGSEA. The CDR3 spells CSVGQPNEKLFF. The CDR3 coding sequence is TGCAGCGTGGGACAGCCTAATGAAAAACTGTTTTTT. The variable domain in full, with the rest retrieved from reference TRBV29-1 and TRBJ1-4, is SAVISQKPSRDICQRGTSLTIQCQVDSQVTMMFWYRQQPGQSLTLIATANQGSEATYESGFVIDKFPISRPNLTFSTLTVSNMSPEDSSIYLCSVGQPNEKLFFGSGTQLSVL.

The chain carries TRBV7-6 and TRBJ2-5; TRBD2 agrees at 8 bases. The length of the CDR3 is 14 residues. The trim removed 4 bases at V and 5 bases at J, leaving 6 bases unmatched. From germline, CDR1 is SGHVS and CDR2 FNYEAQ. CDR3 protein: CASSYGGAGETQYF. CDR3 nucleotides: TGTGCCAGCAGCTACGGGGGGGCTGGGGAGACCCAGTACTTC.

This clonotype was detected only a few times. J is TRBJ2-7 and V is TRBV20-1; 10 nucleotides line up with TRBD2. The CDR3 is made up of 14 amino acids. The junction had 9 bases not matched to a gene; V was cut back by 5 bases and J by 5 bases. Germline-derived CDR1 and CDR2 are DFQATT and SNEGSKA (reference sequence). This chain's CDR3 is CSAFQIAGGNEQYF. CDR3 DNA sequence: TGCAGTGCTTTCCAAATAGCGGGAGGTAACGAGCAGTACTTC.

On this clonotype: A clone one base away is much larger, so this may be a read error. A read error is likely, as this CDR3 ends without the conserved phenylalanine or tryptophan. The V gene is TRBV6-5, the J gene TRBJ2-3; D unclear. The CDR3 covers 13 residues. Germline CDR1 MNHEY, CDR2 SVGAGI. Trimming removed 4 bases from V and 1 base from J, with 6 bases in between. The CDR3 loop reads CASSSDRTDTQYI. The CDR3 nucleotides are TGTGCCAGCAGTTCGGACCGCACAGATACGCAGTATATT.

The chain employs TRBV27 and TRBJ1-5; possibly TRBD1 for D (5 bases). The V end was cut by 6 bases, the J end by 2 bases, with 20 bases between. Germline V gives CDR1 MNHEY, CDR2 SMNVEV (reference sequence). The CDR3 runs 17 residues. CDR3 coding DNA: TGTGCCAGCAGCGGGACTCCGGGGGGGTTCGGCAATCAGCCCCAGCATTTT. Its translation: CASSGTPGGFGNQPQHF.

This clonotype is medium-sized within its sample. This chain connects TRBV11-1 to TRBJ2-3; 9 bases map to TRBD2. V was clipped by 5 bases and J by 4 bases; unmatched bases: 10. Germline CDR1 is SGHAT and CDR2 is FQDESV (reference sequence). This CDR3 comprises 16 residues. CDR3 residues: CASSAQRGVRPDTQYF. The CDR3, as DNA: TGTGCCAGCAGCGCCCAGCGGGGGGTCCGTCCAGATACGCAGTATTTT.

This clonotype was counted at least ten times. This chain uses TRBV19 with TRBJ1-1; D is ambiguous. V was cut by 3 bases and J by 4 bases, with 12 bases left in between. CDR3 size: 14 residues. The germline V gene encodes CDR1 LNHDA and CDR2 SQIVND (reference sequence). The CDR3 DNA reads as TGTGCCAGTAGTATTCGGGTGGTTGGCACTGAAGCTTTCTTT. Translation gives CASSIRVVGTEAFF.

This clonotype has a handful of counts. The chain couples TRBV6-5 to TRBJ2-1, with 11 bases identical to TRBD1. Germline CDR1 is MNHEY and CDR2 is SVGAGI. V was pared by 2 bases and J by 7 bases, with 4 bases of the junction left unmatched. This CDR3 has 15 residues. The CDR3 nucleotides are TGTGCCAGCAGTTACCTGGACAGGGGGCAGAATGAGCAGTTCTTC. It translates to CASSYLDRGQNEQFF.

The genes are TRBV20-1 and TRBJ2-1, with a possible D match to TRBD1 (6 bases). V lost 6 bases, J lost 4 bases, and 19 bases lay in between. The CDR3 sequence is 15 residues long. Germline V gene data show CDR1 as DFQATT and CDR2 as SNEGSKA (reference sequence). This CDR3 is CSAGTPGQGYNEQFF. In nucleotides, the CDR3 is TGCAGTGCCGGTACCCCGGGACAAGGATACAATGAGCAGTTCTTC.

V and J are TRBV7-6 and TRBJ1-4; D is perhaps TRBD1 (5 bases). In germline, CDR1 is SGHVS, CDR2 FNYEAQ. V was trimmed by 0 bases and J by 5 bases, leaving 7 bases between them. This CDR3 spans 14 amino acids. The CDR3 DNA sequence: TGTGCCAGCAGCTTAGCCGGGGCCAATGAAAAACTGTTTTTT. This encodes CASSLAGANEKLFF.